The T cell receptor (beta chain) under discussion was sequenced for a study of cytomegalovirus exposure and HLA in healthy donors. Study overall: Previous work identified roughly 110 million unique TCR beta sequences from about 179 million T cells. Genotyping of some 390 donors showed that around 85% belonged to the Caucasian-associated ancestry cluster. Study outcomes and limitations: Looking again later, the authors saw that most CMV-associated TCR beta chains seemed HLA-restricted.

Amplification used 60 Vbeta primers and 13 Jbeta primers. Measured with immunoSEQ multiplex PCR; TCRdb has only the in-frame clones, and not every one. The data hold approximately 150,000 clones, with over 70% observed a single time. Germline V gene lookup returns CDR1 MGHRA and CDR2 YSYEKL. This CDR3 comprises 16 residues. V was cut by 4 bases and J by 0 bases, with 13 bases left in between. As concerns this clone: Antigen specificity is unknown.

Material: PBMCs. The clonotype originates from a man aged 45-65 years in good health and CMV-seropositive. J is TRBJ1-3 and V is TRBV4-1; D is undetermined. The CDR3 spells CASSPWPADSGNTIYF. The CDR3 coding sequence is TGCGCCAGCAGCCCATGGCCCGCAGACTCTGGAAACACCATATATTTT.